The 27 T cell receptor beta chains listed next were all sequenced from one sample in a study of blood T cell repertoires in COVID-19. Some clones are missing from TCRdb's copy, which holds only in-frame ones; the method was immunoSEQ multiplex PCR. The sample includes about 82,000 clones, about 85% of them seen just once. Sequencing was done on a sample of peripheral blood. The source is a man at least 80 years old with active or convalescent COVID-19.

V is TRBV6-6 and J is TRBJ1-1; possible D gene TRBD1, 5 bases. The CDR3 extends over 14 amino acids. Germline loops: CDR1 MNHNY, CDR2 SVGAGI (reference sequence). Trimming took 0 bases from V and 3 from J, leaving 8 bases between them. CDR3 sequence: CASSYSSGDTEAFF. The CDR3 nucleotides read TGTGCCAGCAGTTACTCGTCGGGGGACACTGAAGCTTTCTTT.

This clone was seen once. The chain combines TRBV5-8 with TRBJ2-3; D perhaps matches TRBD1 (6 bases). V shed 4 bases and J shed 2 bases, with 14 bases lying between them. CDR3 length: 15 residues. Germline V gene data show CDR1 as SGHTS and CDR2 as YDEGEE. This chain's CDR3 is CASSAGTRNTDTQYF. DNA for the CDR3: TGTGCCAGCAGCGCCGGGACACGGAACACAGATACGCAGTATTTT.

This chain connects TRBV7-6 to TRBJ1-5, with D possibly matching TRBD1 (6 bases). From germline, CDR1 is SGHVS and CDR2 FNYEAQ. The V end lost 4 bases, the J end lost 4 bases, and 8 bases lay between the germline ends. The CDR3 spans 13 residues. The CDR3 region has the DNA TGTGCCAGCAGCTACAGGGTAAATCAGCCCCAGCATTTT. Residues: CASSYRVNQPQHF.

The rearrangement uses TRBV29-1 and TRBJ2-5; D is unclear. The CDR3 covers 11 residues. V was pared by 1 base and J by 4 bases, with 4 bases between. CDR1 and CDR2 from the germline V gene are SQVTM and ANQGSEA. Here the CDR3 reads CSVEAGETQYF. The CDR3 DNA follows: TGCAGCGTTGAAGCGGGAGAGACCCAGTACTTC.

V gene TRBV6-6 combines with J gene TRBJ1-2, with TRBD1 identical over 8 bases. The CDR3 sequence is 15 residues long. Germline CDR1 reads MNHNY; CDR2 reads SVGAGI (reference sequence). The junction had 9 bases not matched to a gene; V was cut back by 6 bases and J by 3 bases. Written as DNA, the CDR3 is TGTGCCAGCAGCTCAGACAGGGGCAGCGACTATGGCTACACCTTC. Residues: CASSSDRGSDYGYTF.

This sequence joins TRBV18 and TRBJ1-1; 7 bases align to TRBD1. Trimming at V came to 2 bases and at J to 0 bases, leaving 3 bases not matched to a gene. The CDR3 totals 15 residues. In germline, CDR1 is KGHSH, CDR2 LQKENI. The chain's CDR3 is CASSPTGTVNTEAFF. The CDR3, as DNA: TGTGCCAGCTCACCAACCGGGACAGTGAACACTGAAGCTTTCTTT.

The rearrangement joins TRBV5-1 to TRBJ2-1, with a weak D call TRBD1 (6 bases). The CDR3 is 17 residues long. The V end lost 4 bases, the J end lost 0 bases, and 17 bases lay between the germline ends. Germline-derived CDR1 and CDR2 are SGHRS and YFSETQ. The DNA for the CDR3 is TGCGCCAGCAGCCCTGGACAGCCGCTGAGCTCCTACAATGAGCAGTTCTTC. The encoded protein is CASSPGQPLSSYNEQFF.

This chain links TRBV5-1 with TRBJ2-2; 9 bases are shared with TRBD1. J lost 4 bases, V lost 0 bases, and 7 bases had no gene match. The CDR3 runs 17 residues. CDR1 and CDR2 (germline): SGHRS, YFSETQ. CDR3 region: CASSLAPDRGTTGELFF. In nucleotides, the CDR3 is TGCGCCAGCAGCTTGGCCCCCGACAGGGGGACCACCGGGGAGCTGTTTTTT. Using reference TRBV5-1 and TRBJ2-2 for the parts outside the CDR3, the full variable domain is KAGVTQTPRYLIKTRGQQVTLSCSPISGHRSVSWYQQTPGQGLQFLFEYFSETQRNKGNFPGRFSGRQFSNSRSEMNVSTLELGDSALYLCASSLAPDRGTTGELFFGEGSRLTVL.

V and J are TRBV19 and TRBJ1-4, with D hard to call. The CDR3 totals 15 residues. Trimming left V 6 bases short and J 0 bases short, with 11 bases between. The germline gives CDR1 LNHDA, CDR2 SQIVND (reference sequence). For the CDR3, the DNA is TGTGCCAGTAGCCTTGGCAGTGCAACTAATGAAAAACTGTTTTTT. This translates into CASSLGSATNEKLFF.

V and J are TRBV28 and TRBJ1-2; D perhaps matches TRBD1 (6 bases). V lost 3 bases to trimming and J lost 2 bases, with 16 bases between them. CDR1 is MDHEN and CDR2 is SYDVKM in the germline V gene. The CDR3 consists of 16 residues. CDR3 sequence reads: CASSFVPGVPNYGYTF. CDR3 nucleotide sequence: TGTGCCAGCAGTTTCGTTCCAGGGGTCCCAAACTATGGCTACACCTTC.

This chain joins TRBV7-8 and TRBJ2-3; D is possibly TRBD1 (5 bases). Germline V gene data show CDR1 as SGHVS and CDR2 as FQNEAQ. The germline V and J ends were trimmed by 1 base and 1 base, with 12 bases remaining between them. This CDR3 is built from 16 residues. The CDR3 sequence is CASSLEGARGTDTQYF. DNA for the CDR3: TGTGCCAGCAGCTTAGAAGGGGCTAGGGGCACAGATACGCAGTATTTT.

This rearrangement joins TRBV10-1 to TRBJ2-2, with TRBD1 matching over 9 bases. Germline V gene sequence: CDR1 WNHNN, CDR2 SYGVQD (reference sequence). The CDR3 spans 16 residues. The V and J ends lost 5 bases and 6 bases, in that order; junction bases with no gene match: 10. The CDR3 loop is CASSFTGGANAGELFF. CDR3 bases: TGCGCCAGCAGTTTTACAGGGGGCGCAAACGCCGGGGAGCTGTTTTTT.

CDR3 amino acids: CASSLGGAGTIYF. The CDR3 DNA sequence: TGCGCCAGCAGCTTGGGAGGAGCGGGCACCATATATTTT. J is TRBJ1-3 and V is TRBV5-1; D gene unclear. V was shortened by 0 bases and J by 9 bases, with 10 bases between the two germline ends. The CDR3 sequence is 13 residues long. Per the germline V gene, CDR1 is SGHRS and CDR2 is YFSETQ. Full variable domain (rest looked up from reference TRBV5-1 and TRBJ1-3): KAGVTQTPRYLIKTRGQQVTLSCSPISGHRSVSWYQQTPGQGLQFLFEYFSETQRNKGNFPGRFSGRQFSNSRSEMNVSTLELGDSALYLCASSLGGAGTIYFGEGSWLTVV.

CDR3 region: CASSIRSGFDQPQHF. As DNA, the CDR3 is TGTGCCAGTAGTATAAGATCCGGTTTCGATCAGCCCCAGCATTTT. The chain joins TRBV19 to TRBJ1-5; D remains unclear. Trimming shortened V by 2 bases and J by 5 bases, and 13 bases separated the two germline ends. Looked up from germline, CDR1 is LNHDA and CDR2 is SQIVND (reference sequence). CDR3 size: 15 residues.

Written as DNA, the CDR3 is TGTGCCAGCAGCCTATCGGACAGGGGAGTTTCACCCCTCCACTTT. This translates into CASSLSDRGVSPLHF. This chain links TRBV11-2 with TRBJ1-6; TRBD1 matches at 9 bases. Germline V gene lookup returns CDR1 SGHAT and CDR2 FQNNGV. This CDR3 is 15 amino acids long. V shed 5 bases, J shed 9 bases, and the junction held 8 bases outside the gene matches.

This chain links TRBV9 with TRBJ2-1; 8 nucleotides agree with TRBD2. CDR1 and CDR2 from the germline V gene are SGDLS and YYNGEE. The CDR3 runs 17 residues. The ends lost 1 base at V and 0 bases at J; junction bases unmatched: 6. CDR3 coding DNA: TGTGCCAGCAGCGTAACTAGCGGCTTGAGCTCCTACAATGAGCAGTTCTTC. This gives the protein CASSVTSGLSSYNEQFF.

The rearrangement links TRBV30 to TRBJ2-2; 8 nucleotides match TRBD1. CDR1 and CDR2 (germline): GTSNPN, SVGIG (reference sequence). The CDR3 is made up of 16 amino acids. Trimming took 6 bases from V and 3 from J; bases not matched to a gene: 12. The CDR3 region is CACSPRGREDTGELFF. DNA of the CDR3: TGTGCCTGCAGCCCCAGGGGGCGCGAGGACACCGGGGAGCTGTTTTTT.

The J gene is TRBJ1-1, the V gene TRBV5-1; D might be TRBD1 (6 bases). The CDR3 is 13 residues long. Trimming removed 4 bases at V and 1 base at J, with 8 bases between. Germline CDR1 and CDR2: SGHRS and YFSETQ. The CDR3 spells CASSQGQNTEAFF. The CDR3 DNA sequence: TGCGCCAGCAGCCAGGGACAGAACACTGAAGCTTTCTTT.

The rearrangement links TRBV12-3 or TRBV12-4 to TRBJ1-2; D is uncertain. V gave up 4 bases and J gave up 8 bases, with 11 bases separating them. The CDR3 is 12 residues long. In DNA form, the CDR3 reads TGTGCCAGCAGTTCGACGACGGGAGGCTACACCTTC. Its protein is CASSSTTGGYTF.

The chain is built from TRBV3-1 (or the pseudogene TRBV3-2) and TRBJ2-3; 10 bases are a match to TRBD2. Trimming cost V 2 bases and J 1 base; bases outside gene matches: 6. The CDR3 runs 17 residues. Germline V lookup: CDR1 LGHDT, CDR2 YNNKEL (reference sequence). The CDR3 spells CASSQNGLAGGTDTQYF. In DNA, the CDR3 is TGTGCCAGCAGCCAAAACGGCCTAGCGGGGGGCACAGATACGCAGTATTTT.

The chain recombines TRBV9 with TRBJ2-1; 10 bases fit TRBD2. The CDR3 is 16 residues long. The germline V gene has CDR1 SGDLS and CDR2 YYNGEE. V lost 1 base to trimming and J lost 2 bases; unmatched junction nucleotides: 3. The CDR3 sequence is CASSVRLAGAYNEQFF. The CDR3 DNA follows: TGTGCCAGCAGCGTACGGCTAGCGGGGGCCTACAATGAGCAGTTCTTC. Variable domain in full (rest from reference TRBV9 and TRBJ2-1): DSGVTQTPKHLITATGQRVTLRCSPRSGDLSVYWYQQSLDQGLQFLIQYYNGEERAKGNILERFSAQQFPDLHSELNLSSLELGDSALYFCASSVRLAGAYNEQFFGPGTRLTVL.

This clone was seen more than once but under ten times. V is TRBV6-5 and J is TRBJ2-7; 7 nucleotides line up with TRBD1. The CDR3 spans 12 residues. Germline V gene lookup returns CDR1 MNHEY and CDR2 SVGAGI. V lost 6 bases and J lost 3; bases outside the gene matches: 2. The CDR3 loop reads CASSRQGYEQYV. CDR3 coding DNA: TGTGCCAGCAGCCGACAGGGCTACGAGCAGTACGTC.

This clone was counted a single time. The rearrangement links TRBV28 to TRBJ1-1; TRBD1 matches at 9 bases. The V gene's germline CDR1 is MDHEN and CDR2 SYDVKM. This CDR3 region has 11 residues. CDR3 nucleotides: TGTGCGGTTACAGGGGGCACAGAAGCTTTCTTT. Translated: CAVTGGTEAFF.

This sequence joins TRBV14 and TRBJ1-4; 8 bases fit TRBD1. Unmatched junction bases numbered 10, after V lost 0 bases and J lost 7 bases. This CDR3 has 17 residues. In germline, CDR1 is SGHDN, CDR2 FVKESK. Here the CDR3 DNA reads TGTGCCAGCAGCCAAGATCCCCGACAGGGGAGTGGTGAAAAACTGTTTTTT. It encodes CASSQDPRQGSGEKLFF.

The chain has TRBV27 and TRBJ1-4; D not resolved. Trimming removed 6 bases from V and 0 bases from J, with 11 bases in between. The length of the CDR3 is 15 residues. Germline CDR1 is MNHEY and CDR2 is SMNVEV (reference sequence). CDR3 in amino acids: CASSSELATNEKLFF. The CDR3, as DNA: TGTGCCAGCAGCTCGGAGCTGGCAACTAATGAAAAACTGTTTTTT.

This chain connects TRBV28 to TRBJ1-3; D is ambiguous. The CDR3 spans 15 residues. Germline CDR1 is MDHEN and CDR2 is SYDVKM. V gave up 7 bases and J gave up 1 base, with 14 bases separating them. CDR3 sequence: CASNTARGSGNTIYF. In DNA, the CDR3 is TGTGCCAGCAACACCGCGAGAGGGTCTGGAAACACCATATATTTT.

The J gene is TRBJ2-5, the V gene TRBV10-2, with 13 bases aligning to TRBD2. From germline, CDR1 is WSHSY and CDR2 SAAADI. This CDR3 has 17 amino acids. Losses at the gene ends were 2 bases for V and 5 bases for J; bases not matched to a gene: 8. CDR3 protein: CASSEGGTSGTRETQYF. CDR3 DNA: TGCGCCAGCAGTGAGGGGGGGACTAGCGGGACACGGGAGACCCAGTACTTC.